These T cell receptor beta chains were read from a single sample in a study of T-cell reconstitution after alpha-beta-depleted transplantation in children. TCRdb recomputed calls from the PCR reads with MiXCR, one row per CDR3 protein. This sample has fewer than 550,000 distinct CDR3 sequences, with over 9.5% found just once. Material: PBMCs, mostly from graft donor cells, obtained 180 days after TCRalphabeta/CD19-depleted stem cell transplant. The receptors here all came from a female patient younger than 10 who had a stem cell transplant for aplastic anemia, so the T cells may come from the graft donor. The CDR3 runs from the conserved cysteine through the conserved F or W. Fields, in order: J gene, V gene, CDR3 protein.

J gene: TRBJ2-7; V gene: TRBV20-1; CDR3 protein: CSARVDAGVFDEQYF
J gene: TRBJ2-5; V gene: TRBV7-2; CDR3 protein: CASSPGGGLVWETQYF
J gene: TRBJ2-3; V gene: TRBV5-1; CDR3 protein: CASRGPDSPTDTQYF
J gene: TRBJ2-1; V gene: TRBV4-3; CDR3 protein: CASSQTSSVNEQFF
J gene: TRBJ2-1; V gene: TRBV20-1; CDR3 protein: CSARVLKSASYNEQFF
J gene: TRBJ2-6; V gene: TRBV9; CDR3 protein: CASSVEGSGANVLTF
J gene: TRBJ1-5; V gene: TRBV7-2; CDR3 protein: CASSLRWRSNQPQHF
J gene: TRBJ2-1; V gene: TRBV7-2; CDR3 protein: CASSTGTSGRPYNEQFF
J gene: TRBJ1-2; V gene: TRBV7-2; CDR3 protein: CASSSQRGPEGYTF
J gene: TRBJ2-7; V gene: TRBV29-1; CDR3 protein: CSVEARGSGGEQYF